The 9 T cell receptor beta chains listed next were all sequenced from one sample in a study of response to subunit inactivated influenza vaccine. One entry per CDR3 protein results from TCRdb running MiXCR on the RT-PCR reads. The table includes roughly 160,000 distinct CDR3 sequences, roughly 11% detected once. The sample was non-naive T cells sorted from PBMCs, taken 45 days after vaccination. The receptors stem from a man aged 50 to 60 who received an inactivated influenza vaccine.

This clonotype was counted between two and nine times. V usage is TRBV4-3 and J usage is TRBJ1-4; D possibly corresponds to TRBD1 (5 bases). The V and J ends lost 0 bases and 4 bases respectively, with 9 bases between them. From germline, CDR1 is LGHNA and CDR2 YSLEER. The CDR3 sequence is 15 residues long. CDR3 sequence: CASSQDTGSNEKLFF. As DNA, the CDR3 is TGCGCCAGCAGCCAAGATACAGGCAGTAATGAAAAACTGTTTTTT.

The rearrangement links TRBV7-9 to TRBJ1-2; D remains ambiguous. V lost 5 bases, J lost 6 bases, and 16 bases lay in between. The CDR3 length is 14 residues. Looked up from germline, CDR1 is SEHNR and CDR2 is FQNEAQ (reference sequence). For the CDR3, the DNA is TGTGCCAGCAGCCCGATCCCCGACGGAGATGGCTACACCTTC. It is translated as CASSPIPDGDGYTF.

The sample holds a few counts of this clonotype. The CDR3 DNA reads TGTGCCATCAGTGAGTCGTCCGGGGGAATCTCGAACACTGAAGCTTTCTTT. The encoded protein is CAISESSGGISNTEAFF. V is TRBV10-3 and J is TRBJ1-1; D might be TRBD1 (5 bases). This CDR3 spans 17 amino acids. V was cut by 0 bases and J by 1 base, with 15 bases left in between. Germline-derived CDR1 and CDR2 are ENHRY and SYGVKD.

This clonotype has at least ten counts. This chain joins TRBV4-1 and TRBJ2-7; no clear D gene. The CDR3 extends over 15 amino acids. Germline CDR1 and CDR2: MGHRA and YSYEKL. Trimming stripped 2 bases from V and 2 bases from J, with 13 bases between. The DNA of the CDR3 is TGCGCCAGCAGCCAAAGTGGGCAGGAAGCCTACGAGCAGTACTTC. This sequence encodes CASSQSGQEAYEQYF.

This chain connects TRBV28 to TRBJ1-2, with 9 bases lining up with TRBD1. V gave up 7 bases and J gave up 7 bases; unmatched junction bases: 13. Germline V CDR1 and CDR2: MDHEN, SYDVKM. The CDR3 contains 15 residues. The CDR3 protein is CASMGQGGPPGGYTF. The CDR3 DNA is TGTGCCAGCATGGGACAGGGAGGGCCCCCGGGTGGCTACACCTTC.

This clonotype has a handful of counts. The V gene is TRBV12-3 or TRBV12-4, the J gene TRBJ2-3; 7 bases line up with TRBD2. V gave up 5 bases and J gave up 0 bases; unmatched junction bases: 8. This CDR3 region has 16 residues. In DNA, the CDR3 is TGTGCCAGCAGTCCCCGGGACTACCCTAGCACAGATACGCAGTATTTT. Its protein product is CASSPRDYPSTDTQYF.

In this sample, this clonotype turned up a few times. This chain uses TRBV9 with TRBJ2-1, with unresolved D. The germline CDR1 and CDR2 sequences are SGDLS and YYNGEE. The CDR3 totals 13 residues. V lost 0 bases and J 3 bases, leaving 4 bases between the germline ends. CDR3 in amino acids: CASSVDHYNEQFF. The CDR3 DNA sequence: TGTGCCAGCAGCGTAGACCACTACAATGAGCAGTTCTTC.

The chain has TRBV6-5 and TRBJ2-1; no reliable D call. The germline gives CDR1 MNHEY, CDR2 SVGAGI. The CDR3 runs to 15 residues. V was shortened by 2 bases and J by 2 bases, with 10 bases between the two germline ends. This chain's CDR3 is CASSYLAGTYNEQFF. The CDR3 bases are TGTGCCAGCAGTTACCTGGCAGGTACCTACAATGAGCAGTTCTTC.

V is TRBV30 and J is TRBJ2-2; no firm D call. Trimming pared 3 bases from V and 0 bases from J, leaving 14 bases between. Germline-derived CDR1 and CDR2 are GTSNPN and SVGIG (reference sequence). The CDR3 has 16 residues. The CDR3 DNA reads as TGTGCCTGGAGGCACCCCAAGCGTTCGAACACCGGGGAGCTGTTTTTT. This encodes CAWRHPKRSNTGELFF.